This T cell receptor beta chain was captured in a study of T cells after yellow fever vaccination. Only a few counts were recorded for this clonotype. CDR1 SGHVS and CDR2 FQNEAQ come from the germline V gene. Trimming shortened V by 5 bases and J by 7 bases, and 15 bases separated the two germline ends. CDR3 length: 14 amino acids. From the 5' RACE reads, TCRdb called clonotypes with MiXCR, one entry per CDR3 protein. The sample yields some 340,000 distinct CDR3 sequences, about 4% seen once. The source of this sequence is a man aged 18 to 29 who received the YFV17D yellow fever vaccine. The gene calls are TRBV7-8 and TRBJ1-5; D gene unclear. This specimen consisted of PBMCs, obtained 5 days after the yellow fever booster vaccination. The DNA of the CDR3 is TGTGCCAGCAGCAAATTGGCCGGCGGACAGCCCCAGCATTTT. Its translation is CASSKLAGGQPQHF. The full variable domain, rest sourced from reference TRBV7-8 and TRBJ1-5, is GAGVSQSPRYKVAKRGQDVALRCDPISGHVSLFWYQQALGQGPEFLTYFQNEAQLDKSGLPSDRFFAERPEGSVSTLKIQRTQQEDSAVYLCASSKLAGGQPQHFGDGTRLSIL.